The rows below give T cell receptor beta chains drawn from one sample of a study of OX40 agonist ivuxolimab in advanced cancers. The data were produced by immunoSEQ multiplex PCR, yet TCRdb's version contains in-frame clones alone and is incomplete. The repertoire holds 40,000 to 60,000 clones, with around 86% as singletons. This specimen was CD4+ or CD8+ T cells sorted from blood, taken in a trial of the OX40 agonist ivuxolimab. The source of these receptors is an adult with an advanced solid tumor such as melanoma, head and neck, liver or kidney cancer. Both conserved end residues are part of each CDR3. The order of the fields is CDR3 length, J gene, V gene, CDR3 protein.

17	TRBJ2-2	TRBV5-5	CASSPGLAGPNTGELFF
17	TRBJ1-2	TRBV29-1	CSVEAFFSWTEHYGYTF
15	TRBJ2-3	TRBV5-4	CASSLGTHPTDTQYF
15	TRBJ2-7	TRBV7-8	CASSLDAGQPYEQYF
14	TRBJ1-3	TRBV6-1	CASRREYSGNTIYF
16	TRBJ1-5	TRBV28	CASSSPDGAKNQPQHF
16	TRBJ2-3	TRBV28	CASSTTRNSNGDTQYF
20	TRBJ2-3	TRBV15	CATSRDHSGSSRGGTDTQYF
12	TRBJ2-1	TRBV9	CASSDRGLEQFF
12	TRBJ1-1	TRBV28	CASSLRTSEAFF
14	TRBJ2-5	TRBV28	CASSFLAGEETQYF
15	TRBJ2-7	TRBV19	CASSPLLGDLDEQYF
15	TRBJ2-7	TRBV19	CASSIDRDVSYEQYF
15	TRBJ2-6	TRBV5-4	CASSWQGSGANVLTF
13	TRBJ2-1	TRBV30	CAWSVYGDNEQFF
13	TRBJ1-1	TRBV5-1	CASSLSALAPAFF
16	TRBJ2-1	TRBV18	CASSIPPGQGNNEQFF
16	TRBJ1-1	TRBV14	CASSRKGSRRNTEAFF
16	TRBJ1-2	TRBV28	CASRPYTGQPNYGYTF
14	TRBJ1-2	TRBV2	CASSARGRNYGYTF
15	TRBJ2-1	TRBV5-4	CASSSGQSSYNEQFF
13	TRBJ2-7	TRBV29-1	CSAGGQLTYEQYF
13	TRBJ2-1	TRBV19	CASSWTSRGEQFF
14	TRBJ2-5	TRBV7-9	CASSLDRAQETQYF
14	TRBJ1-1	TRBV4-3	CASTWNTPNTEAFF
16	TRBJ2-1	TRBV13	CASSLGSDGGLGEQFF
16	TRBJ2-3	TRBV2	CASSGEAGASTDTQYF
15	TRBJ2-3	TRBV9	CASSVGPRGTDTQYF
16	TRBJ2-5	TRBV28	CASSPRTGLGQETQYF
14	TRBJ1-4	TRBV7-9	CASSPVQSGEKLFF
17	TRBJ2-3	TRBV11-3	CASSPNLSGGEADTQYF
14	TRBJ2-7	TRBV27	CASSLWPTAYEQYF
15	TRBJ2-5	TRBV10-3	CAISAATDPEETQYF
16	TRBJ2-1	TRBV27	CASSLLGGALYNEQFF
16	TRBJ1-1	TRBV15	CATSEGEGTLNTEAFF
15	TRBJ2-1	TRBV7-9	CASSSGQISYNEQFF
15	TRBJ2-1	TRBV19	CASTPGTSGMNEQFF
14	TRBJ1-2	TRBV7-8	CASSTDRGGYGYTF
14	TRBJ2-3	TRBV9	CASSSDRATDTQYF
12	TRBJ1-2	TRBV9	CASSTGPYGYTF
16	TRBJ1-3	TRBV23-1	CASSHPLLGLKNTIYF
12	TRBJ2-3	TRBV5-4	CASRVYGDTQYF
13	TRBJ2-2	TRBV28	CATWGGNTGELFF
14	TRBJ2-7	TRBV13	CASSLRDRPYEQYF